This T cell receptor beta chain was found in a study of cytomegalovirus exposure and HLA in healthy donors. Germline V gives CDR1 SQVTM, CDR2 ANQGSEA. The CDR3 contains 14 residues. Regarding this clone: The antigen remains unidentified. The junction does not match germline at one end; this may be a read error.

General study points: TRBV6-2, TRBV6-3 and some other V segments were unresolvable in 87-base-pair reads.

The PCR was carried out with 60 Vbeta primers and 13 Jbeta primers. Measured with immunoSEQ multiplex PCR; TCRdb has only the in-frame clones, and not every one. The table includes tens of thousands of clones, 80% to 90% detected once. The chain joins TRBV29-1 to TRBJ2-7; tentative D call: TRBD1 (6 bases). The TCR was taken from a woman in her twenties or thirties in good health and CMV-seropositive. Sequencing was done on a sample of PBMCs. CDR3 nucleotides: TGCGGCGTTGAAGATCTAGGCAGGGGCACCGAGCAGTACTTC. This encodes CGVEDLGRGTEQYF.